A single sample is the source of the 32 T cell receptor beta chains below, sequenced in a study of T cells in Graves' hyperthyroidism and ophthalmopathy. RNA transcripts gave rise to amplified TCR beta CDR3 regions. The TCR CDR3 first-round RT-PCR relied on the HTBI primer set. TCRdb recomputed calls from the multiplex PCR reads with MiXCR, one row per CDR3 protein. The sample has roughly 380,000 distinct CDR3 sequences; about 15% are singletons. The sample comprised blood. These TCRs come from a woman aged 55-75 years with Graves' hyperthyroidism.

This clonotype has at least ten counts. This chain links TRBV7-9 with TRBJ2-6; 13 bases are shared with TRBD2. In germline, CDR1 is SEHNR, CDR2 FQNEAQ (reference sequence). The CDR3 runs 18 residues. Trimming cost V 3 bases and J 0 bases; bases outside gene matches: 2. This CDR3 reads CASSFGTSGASGANVLTF. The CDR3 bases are TGTGCCAGCAGCTTCGGGACTAGCGGGGCCTCTGGGGCCAACGTCCTGACTTTC. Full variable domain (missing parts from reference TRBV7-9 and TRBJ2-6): DTGVSQNPRHKITKRGQNVTFRCDPISEHNRLYWYRQTLGQGPEFLTYFQNEAQLEKSRLLSDRFSAERPKGSFSTLEIQRTEQGDSAMYLCASSFGTSGASGANVLTFGAGSRLTVL.

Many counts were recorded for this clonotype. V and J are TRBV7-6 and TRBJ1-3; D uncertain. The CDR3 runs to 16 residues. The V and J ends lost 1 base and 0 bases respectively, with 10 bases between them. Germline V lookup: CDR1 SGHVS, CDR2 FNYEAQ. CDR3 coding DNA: TGTGCCAGCAGCTTAGGTCAGGCGGCCTCTGGAAACACCATATATTTT. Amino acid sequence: CASSLGQAASGNTIYF.

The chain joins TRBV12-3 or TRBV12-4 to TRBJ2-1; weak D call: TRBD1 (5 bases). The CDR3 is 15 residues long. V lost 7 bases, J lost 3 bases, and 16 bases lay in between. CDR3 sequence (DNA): TGTGCCAGCACCCCCAGGGTTGCTGTCTACAATGAGCAGTTCTTC. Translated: CASTPRVAVYNEQFF.

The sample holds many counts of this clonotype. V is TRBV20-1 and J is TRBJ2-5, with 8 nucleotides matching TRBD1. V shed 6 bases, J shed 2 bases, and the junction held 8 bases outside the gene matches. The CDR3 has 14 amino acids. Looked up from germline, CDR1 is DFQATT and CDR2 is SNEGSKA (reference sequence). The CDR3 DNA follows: TGCAGTGCAAACAGGGGGACCCTGCAAGAGACCCAGTACTTC. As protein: CSANRGTLQETQYF.

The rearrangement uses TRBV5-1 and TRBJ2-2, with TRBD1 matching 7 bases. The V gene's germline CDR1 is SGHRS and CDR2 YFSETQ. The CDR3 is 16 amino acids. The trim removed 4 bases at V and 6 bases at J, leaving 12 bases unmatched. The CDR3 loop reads CASSTTGARSSGELFF. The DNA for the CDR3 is TGCGCCAGCAGCACAACAGGGGCTCGATCCTCCGGGGAGCTGTTTTTT.

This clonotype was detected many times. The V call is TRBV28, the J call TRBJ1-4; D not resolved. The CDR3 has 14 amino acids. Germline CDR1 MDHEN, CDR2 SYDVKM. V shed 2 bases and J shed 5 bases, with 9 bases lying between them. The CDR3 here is CASSLAQANEKLFF. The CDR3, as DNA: TGTGCCAGCAGTTTAGCACAAGCGAATGAAAAACTGTTTTTT.

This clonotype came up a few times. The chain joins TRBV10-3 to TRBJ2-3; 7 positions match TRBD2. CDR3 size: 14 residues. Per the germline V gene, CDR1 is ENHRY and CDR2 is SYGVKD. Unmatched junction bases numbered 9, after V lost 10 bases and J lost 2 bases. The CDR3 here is CATLGRANTDTQYF. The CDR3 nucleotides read TGTGCCACCCTTGGGAGGGCGAACACAGATACGCAGTATTTT.

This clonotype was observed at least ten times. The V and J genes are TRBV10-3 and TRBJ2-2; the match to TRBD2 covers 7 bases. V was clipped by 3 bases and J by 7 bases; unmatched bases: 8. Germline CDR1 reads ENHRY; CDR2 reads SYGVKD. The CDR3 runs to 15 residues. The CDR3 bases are TGTGCCATCAGTGAACGGGAGGTAGCTCACGGGGAGCTGTTTTTT. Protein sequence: CAISEREVAHGELFF.

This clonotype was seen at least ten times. DNA for the CDR3: TGTGCCAGCAGCCCAAGCGTTGTAAACACTGAAGCTTTCTTT. Amino acid sequence: CASSPSVVNTEAFF. The rearrangement joins TRBV27 to TRBJ1-1; D gene uncertain. This CDR3 has 14 amino acids. The germline V and J ends were trimmed by 6 bases and 2 bases, with 13 bases remaining between them. The V gene's germline CDR1 is MNHEY and CDR2 SMNVEV (reference sequence).

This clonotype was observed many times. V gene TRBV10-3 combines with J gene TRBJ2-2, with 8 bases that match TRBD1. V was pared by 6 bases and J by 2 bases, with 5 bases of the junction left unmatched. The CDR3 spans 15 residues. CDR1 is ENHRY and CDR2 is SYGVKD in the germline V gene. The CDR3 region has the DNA TGTGCCATCAGAAAGACAGGGGACAACACCGGGGAGCTGTTTTTT. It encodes CAIRKTGDNTGELFF.

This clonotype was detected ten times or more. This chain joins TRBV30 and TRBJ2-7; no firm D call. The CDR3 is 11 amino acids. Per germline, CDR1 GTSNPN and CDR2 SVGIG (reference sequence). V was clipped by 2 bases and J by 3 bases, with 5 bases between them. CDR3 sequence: CAWSINYEQYF. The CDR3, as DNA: TGTGCCTGGAGTATCAACTACGAGCAGTACTTC.

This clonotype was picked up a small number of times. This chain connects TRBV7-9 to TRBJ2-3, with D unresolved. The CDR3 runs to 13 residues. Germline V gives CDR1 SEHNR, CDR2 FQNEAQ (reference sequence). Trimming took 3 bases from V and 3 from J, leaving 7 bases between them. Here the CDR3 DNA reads TGTGCCAGCAGCTTTCCCAGAACAGATACGCAGTATTTT. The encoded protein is CASSFPRTDTQYF.

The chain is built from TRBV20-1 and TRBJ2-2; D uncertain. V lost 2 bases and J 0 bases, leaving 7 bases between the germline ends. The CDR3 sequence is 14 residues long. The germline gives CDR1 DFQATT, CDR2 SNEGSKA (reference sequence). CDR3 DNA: TGCAGTGCTAGATTGGAGCCGAACACCGGGGAGCTGTTTTTT. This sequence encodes CSARLEPNTGELFF.

The CDR3 sequence is CASSILRTADGYTF. The CDR3 nucleotides read TGTGCCAGCAGTATTCTACGTACAGCGGATGGCTACACCTTC. This chain uses TRBV12-3 or TRBV12-4 with TRBJ1-2, with D unresolved. The V end was cut by 5 bases, the J end by 6 bases, with 16 bases between. The CDR3 has 14 amino acids.

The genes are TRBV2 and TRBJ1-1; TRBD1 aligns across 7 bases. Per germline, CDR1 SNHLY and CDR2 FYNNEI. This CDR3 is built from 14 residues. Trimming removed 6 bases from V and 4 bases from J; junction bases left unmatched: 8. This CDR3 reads CASRTGTAGTEAFF. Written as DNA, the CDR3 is TGTGCCAGCAGAACCGGGACAGCGGGCACTGAAGCTTTCTTT.

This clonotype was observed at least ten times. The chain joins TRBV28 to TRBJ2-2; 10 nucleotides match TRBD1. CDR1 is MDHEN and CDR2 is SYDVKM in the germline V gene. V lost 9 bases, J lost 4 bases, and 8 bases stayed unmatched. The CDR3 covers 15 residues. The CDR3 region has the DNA TGTGCCAGTCGGAGACAGGGGGCGGGCACCGGGGAGCTGTTTTTT. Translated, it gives CASRRQGAGTGELFF.

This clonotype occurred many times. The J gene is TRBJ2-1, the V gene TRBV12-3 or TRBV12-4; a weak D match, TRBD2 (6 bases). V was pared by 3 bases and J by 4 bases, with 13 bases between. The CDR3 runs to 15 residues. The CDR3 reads CASSFEGLQYNEQFF. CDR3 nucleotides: TGTGCCAGCAGTTTCGAAGGACTACAGTACAATGAGCAGTTCTTC.

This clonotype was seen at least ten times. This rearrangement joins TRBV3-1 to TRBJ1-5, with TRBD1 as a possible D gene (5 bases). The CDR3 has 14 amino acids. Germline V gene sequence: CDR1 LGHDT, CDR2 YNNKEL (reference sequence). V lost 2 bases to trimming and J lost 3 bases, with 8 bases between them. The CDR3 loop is CASSQRGVNQPQHF. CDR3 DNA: TGTGCCAGCAGCCAAAGGGGTGTCAATCAGCCCCAGCATTTT.

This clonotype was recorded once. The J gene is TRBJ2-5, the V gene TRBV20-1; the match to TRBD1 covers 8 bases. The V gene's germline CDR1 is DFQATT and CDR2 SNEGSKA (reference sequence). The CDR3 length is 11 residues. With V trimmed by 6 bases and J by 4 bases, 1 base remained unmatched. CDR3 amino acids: CSAQGAETQYF. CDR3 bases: TGCAGTGCCCAGGGGGCAGAGACCCAGTACTTC.

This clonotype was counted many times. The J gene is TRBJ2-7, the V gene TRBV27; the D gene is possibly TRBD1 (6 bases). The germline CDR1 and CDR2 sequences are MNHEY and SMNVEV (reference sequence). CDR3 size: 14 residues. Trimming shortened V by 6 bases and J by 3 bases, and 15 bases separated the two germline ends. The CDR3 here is CASSPDRYLYEQYF. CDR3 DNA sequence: TGTGCCAGCAGCCCCGACAGGTACCTCTACGAGCAGTACTTC.

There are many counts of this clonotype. CDR3 loop: CASSLRSGRGTEAFF. The CDR3, as DNA: TGTGCCAGCAGCTTACGGTCGGGCCGAGGGACTGAAGCTTTCTTT. V is TRBV11-3 and J is TRBJ1-1; the D is unclear. Germline-derived CDR1 and CDR2 are SGHNT and YENEEA. CDR3 length equals 15 residues. Trimming removed 2 bases at V and 5 bases at J, with 15 bases between.

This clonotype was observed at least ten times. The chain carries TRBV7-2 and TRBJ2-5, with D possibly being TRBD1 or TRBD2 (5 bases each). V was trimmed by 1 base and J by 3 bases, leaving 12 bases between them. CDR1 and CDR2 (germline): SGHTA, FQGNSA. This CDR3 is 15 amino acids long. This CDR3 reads CASSLVWDRKETQYF. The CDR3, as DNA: TGTGCCAGCAGCTTAGTGTGGGACCGAAAAGAGACCCAGTACTTC.

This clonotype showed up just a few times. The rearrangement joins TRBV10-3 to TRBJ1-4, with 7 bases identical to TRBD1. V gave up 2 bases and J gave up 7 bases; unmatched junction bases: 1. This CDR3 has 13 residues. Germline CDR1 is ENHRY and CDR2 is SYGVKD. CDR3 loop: CAISEDRAEKLFF. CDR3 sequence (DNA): TGTGCCATCAGTGAGGACAGGGCTGAAAAACTGTTTTTT.

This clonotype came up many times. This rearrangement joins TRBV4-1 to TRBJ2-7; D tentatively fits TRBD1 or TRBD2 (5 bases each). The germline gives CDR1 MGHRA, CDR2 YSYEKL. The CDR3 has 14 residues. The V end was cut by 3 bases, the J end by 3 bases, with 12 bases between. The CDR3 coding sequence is TGCGCCAGCAGCCATCGGGACGCCTTCTACGAGCAGTACTTC. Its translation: CASSHRDAFYEQYF.

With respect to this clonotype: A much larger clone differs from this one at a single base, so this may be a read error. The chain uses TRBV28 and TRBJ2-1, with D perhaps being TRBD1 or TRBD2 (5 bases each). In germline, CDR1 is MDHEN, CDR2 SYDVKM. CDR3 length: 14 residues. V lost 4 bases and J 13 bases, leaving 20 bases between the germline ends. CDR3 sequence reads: CASSSPMILGTQFF. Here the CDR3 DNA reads TGTGCCAGCAGTTCACCAATGATACTTGGGACCCAGTTCTTC.

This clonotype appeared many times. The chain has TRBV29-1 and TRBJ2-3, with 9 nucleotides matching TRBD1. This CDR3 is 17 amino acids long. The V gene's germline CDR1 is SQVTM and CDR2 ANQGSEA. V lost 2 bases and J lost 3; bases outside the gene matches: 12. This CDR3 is CSVEPGQGTRGTDTQYF. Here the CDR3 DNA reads TGCAGCGTTGAACCGGGACAGGGAACGAGGGGGACAGATACGCAGTATTTT.

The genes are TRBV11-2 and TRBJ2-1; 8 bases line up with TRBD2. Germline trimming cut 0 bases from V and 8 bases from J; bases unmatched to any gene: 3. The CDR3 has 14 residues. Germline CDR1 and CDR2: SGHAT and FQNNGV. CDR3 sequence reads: CASSLDAGGYEQFF. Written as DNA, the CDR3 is TGTGCCAGCAGCTTAGACGCGGGAGGTTATGAGCAGTTCTTC.

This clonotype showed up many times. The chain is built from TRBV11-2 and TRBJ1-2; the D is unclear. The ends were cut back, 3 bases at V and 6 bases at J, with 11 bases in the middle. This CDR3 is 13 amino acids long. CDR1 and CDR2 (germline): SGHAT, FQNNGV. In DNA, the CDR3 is TGTGCCAGCAGCTTTGATGCAGGCAATGGCTACACCTTC. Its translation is CASSFDAGNGYTF.

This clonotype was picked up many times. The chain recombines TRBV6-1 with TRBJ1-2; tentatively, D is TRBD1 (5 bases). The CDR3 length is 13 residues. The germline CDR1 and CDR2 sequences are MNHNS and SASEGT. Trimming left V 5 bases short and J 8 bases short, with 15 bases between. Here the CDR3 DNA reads TGTGCCAGCAGTTGGACATCACCGGGAGGCTACACCTTC. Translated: CASSWTSPGGYTF.

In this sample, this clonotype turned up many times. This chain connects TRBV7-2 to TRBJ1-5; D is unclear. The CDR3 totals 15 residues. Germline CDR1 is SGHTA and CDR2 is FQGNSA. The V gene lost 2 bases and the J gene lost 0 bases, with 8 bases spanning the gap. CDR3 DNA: TGTGCCAGCAGCTTATTAGCAGATAGCAATCAGCCCCAGCATTTT. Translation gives CASSLLADSNQPQHF.

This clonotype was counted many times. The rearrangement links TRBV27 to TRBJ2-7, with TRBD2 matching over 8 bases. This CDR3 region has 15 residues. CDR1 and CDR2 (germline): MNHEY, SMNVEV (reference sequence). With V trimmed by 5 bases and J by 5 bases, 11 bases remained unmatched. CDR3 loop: CASSQPSGRGNEQYF. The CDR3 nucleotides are TGTGCCAGCAGTCAGCCCAGCGGGAGAGGGAACGAGCAGTACTTC.

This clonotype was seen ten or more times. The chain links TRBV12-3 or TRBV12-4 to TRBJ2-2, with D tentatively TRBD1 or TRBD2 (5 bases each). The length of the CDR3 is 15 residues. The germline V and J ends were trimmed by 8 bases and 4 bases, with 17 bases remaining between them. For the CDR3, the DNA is TGTGCCAGCGTCACCCCCCGGGGCGTCACCGGGGAGCTGTTTTTT. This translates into CASVTPRGVTGELFF.